This TCR beta chain derives from a study of T cell responses to AZD1222 COVID-19 vaccine. Study conclusions and caveats: The study found Spike-specific TCR breadth and depth rose after two AZD1222 doses. Unmutated variant regions are reportedly targeted by nearly half of spike-specific TCRs. The sample set comprised mostly white British donors with more females, and clonal diversity was possibly underestimated.

Trimming removed 5 bases from V and 4 bases from J; junction bases left unmatched: 7. The CDR3 has 14 amino acids. In germline, CDR1 is MNHEY, CDR2 SVGAGI. Note on this clone: The antigen remains unidentified.

Produced via immunoSEQ multiplex PCR; TCRdb's table is partial and in-frame only. Among roughly 150,000 clones listed, about 92% were seen once. The chain is built from TRBV6-5 and TRBJ1-1, with 7 bases identical to TRBD1. Sample: peripheral blood, taken 28 days after the second AZD1222 dose. This clonotype was obtained from an adult who received the AZD1222 COVID-19 vaccine. Here the CDR3 DNA reads TGTGCCAGCAGTCCCACAGGGGAGATCACTGAAGCTTTCTTT. Amino acids: CASSPTGEITEAFF.